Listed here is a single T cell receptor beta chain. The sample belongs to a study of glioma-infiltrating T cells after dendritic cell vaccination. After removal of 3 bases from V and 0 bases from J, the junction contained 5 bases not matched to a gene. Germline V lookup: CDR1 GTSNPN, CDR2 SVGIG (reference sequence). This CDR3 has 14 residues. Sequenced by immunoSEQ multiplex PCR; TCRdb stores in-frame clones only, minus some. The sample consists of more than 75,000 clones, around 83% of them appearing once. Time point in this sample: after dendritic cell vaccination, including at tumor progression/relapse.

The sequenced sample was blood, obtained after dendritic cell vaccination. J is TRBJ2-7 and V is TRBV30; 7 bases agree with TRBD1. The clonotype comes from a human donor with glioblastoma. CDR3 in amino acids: CAWRTGSLSYEQYF. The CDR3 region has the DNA TGTGCCTGGAGGACAGGGTCCCTCTCCTACGAGCAGTACTTC.